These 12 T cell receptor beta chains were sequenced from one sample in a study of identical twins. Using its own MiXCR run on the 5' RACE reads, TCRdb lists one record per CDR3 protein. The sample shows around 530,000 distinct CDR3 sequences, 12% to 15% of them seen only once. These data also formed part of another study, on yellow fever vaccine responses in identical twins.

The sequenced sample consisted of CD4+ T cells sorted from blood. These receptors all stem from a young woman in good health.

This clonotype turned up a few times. The CDR3 protein is CSATNPLAGAQNEQFF. CDR3 bases: TGCAGTGCTACCAACCCCCTAGCCGGGGCACAGAATGAGCAGTTCTTC. The J gene is TRBJ2-1, the V gene TRBV20-1; either TRBD1 or TRBD2 may supply D (5 bases each). The CDR3 consists of 16 residues. Germline-derived CDR1 and CDR2 are DFQATT and SNEGSKA (reference sequence). V lost 4 bases and J lost 7, with 23 bases in between.

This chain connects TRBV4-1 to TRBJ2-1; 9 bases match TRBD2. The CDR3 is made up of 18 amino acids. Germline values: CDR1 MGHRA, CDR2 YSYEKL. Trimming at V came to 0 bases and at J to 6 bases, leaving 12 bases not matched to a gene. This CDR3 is CASSQDLAGGPWGNEQFF. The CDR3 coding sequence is TGCGCCAGCAGCCAAGATTTGGCGGGAGGGCCTTGGGGCAATGAGCAGTTCTTC.

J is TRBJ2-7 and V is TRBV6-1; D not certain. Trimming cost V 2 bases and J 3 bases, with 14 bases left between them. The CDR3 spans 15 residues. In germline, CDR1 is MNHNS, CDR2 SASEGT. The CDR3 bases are TGTGCCAGCAGTGAAATTCTCACAGCCTTCTACGAGCAGTACTTC. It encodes CASSEILTAFYEQYF.

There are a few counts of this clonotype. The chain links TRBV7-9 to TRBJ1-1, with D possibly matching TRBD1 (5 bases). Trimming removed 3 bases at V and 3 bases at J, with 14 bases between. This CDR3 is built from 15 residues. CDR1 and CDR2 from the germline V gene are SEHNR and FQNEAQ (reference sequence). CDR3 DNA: TGTGCCAGCAGCTTTTCCGGGACTTGGGACACTGAAGCTTTCTTT. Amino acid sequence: CASSFSGTWDTEAFF.

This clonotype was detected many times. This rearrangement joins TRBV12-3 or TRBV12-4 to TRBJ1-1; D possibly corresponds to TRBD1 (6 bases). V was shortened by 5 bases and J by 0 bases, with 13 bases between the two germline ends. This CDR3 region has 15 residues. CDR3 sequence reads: CASSLSRGMNTEAFF. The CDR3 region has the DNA TGTGCCAGCAGTCTTTCCAGGGGCATGAACACTGAAGCTTTCTTT.

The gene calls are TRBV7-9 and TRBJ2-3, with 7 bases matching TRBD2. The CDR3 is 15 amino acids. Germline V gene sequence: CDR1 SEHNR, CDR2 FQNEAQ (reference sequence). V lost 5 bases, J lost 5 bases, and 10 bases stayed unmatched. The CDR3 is CASSLRAGEVDTQYF. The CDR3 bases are TGTGCCAGCAGCCTACGGGCGGGGGAGGTAGATACGCAGTATTTT.

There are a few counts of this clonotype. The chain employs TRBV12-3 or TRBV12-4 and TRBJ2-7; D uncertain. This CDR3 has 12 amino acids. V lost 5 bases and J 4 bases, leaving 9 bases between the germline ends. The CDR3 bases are TGTGCCAGCAGTCAAACACAGTACGAGCAGTACTTC. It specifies CASSQTQYEQYF.

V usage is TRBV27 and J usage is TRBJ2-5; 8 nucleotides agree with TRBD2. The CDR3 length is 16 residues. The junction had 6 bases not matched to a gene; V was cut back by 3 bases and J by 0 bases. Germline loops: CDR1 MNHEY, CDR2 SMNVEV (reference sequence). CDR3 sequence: CASSFLASGHQETQYF. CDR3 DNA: TGTGCCAGCAGTTTTTTGGCTAGCGGGCACCAAGAGACCCAGTACTTC.

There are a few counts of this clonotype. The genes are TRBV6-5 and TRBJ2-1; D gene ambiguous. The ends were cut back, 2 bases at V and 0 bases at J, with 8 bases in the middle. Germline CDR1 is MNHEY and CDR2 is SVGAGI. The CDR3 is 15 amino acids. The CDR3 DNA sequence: TGTGCCAGCAGTTACGAGCGCAGCTCCTACAATGAGCAGTTCTTC. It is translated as CASSYERSSYNEQFF.

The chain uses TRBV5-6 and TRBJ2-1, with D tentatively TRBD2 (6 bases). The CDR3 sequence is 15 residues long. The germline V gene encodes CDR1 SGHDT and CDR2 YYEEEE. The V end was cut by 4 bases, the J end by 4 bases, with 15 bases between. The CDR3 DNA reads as TGTGCCAGCAGCCGGACGGGACGGGGGTACAATGAGCAGTTCTTC. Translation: CASSRTGRGYNEQFF.

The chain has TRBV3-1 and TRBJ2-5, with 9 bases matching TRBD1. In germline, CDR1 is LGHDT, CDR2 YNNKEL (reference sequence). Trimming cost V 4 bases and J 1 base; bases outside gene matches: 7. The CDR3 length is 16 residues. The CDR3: CASSLATGGSQETQYF. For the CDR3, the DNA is TGTGCCAGCAGCCTGGCGACAGGGGGTAGCCAAGAGACCCAGTACTTC.

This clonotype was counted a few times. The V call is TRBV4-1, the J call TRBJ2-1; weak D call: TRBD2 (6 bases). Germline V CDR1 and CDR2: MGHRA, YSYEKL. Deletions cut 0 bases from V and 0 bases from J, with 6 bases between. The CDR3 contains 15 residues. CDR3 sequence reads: CASSQELASYNEQFF. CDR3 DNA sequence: TGCGCCAGCAGCCAAGAACTAGCCTCCTACAATGAGCAGTTCTTC.